This TCR beta chain was recovered during a study of cytotoxic CD8 clonotypes in ibrutinib-treated CLL. Study-level results: Public clonotypes showed up rarely, and on treatment they shrank or held steady. Researchers report that baseline clonality outpaced age-matched healthy donors and tracked circulating CD8+ T-cell counts.

TCRdb keeps only in-frame clones here, not all; method: immunoSEQ multiplex PCR. The sample holds tens of thousands of clones, about 86% seen once. Worth noting for this clone: Its antigen is as yet unknown.

This CDR3 is 17 amino acids long. The ends lost 2 bases at V and 4 bases at J; junction bases unmatched: 10. Germline lookup yields CDR1 SGHNT and CDR2 YYREEE (reference sequence). Source: PBMCs, taken before ibrutinib treatment. The chain combines TRBV5-4 with TRBJ2-1; 9 nucleotides match TRBD2. This clonotype originated in a human donor with chronic lymphocytic leukemia. The CDR3 loop is CASSFDFGTSTYNEQFF. The CDR3 bases are TGTGCCAGCAGCTTCGATTTTGGGACTAGCACTTACAATGAGCAGTTCTTC.